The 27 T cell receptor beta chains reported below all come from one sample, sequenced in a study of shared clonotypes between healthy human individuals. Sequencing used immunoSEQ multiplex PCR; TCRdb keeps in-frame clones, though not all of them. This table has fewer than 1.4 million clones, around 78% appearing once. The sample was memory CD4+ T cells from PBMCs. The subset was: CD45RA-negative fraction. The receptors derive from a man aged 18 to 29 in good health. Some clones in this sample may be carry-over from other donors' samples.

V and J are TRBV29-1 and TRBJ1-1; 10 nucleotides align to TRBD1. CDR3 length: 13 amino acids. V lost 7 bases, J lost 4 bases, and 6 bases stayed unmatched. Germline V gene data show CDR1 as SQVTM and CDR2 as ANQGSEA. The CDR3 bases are TGCAGCGCCCAAGGACAGGGGGGCACTGAAGCTTTCTTT. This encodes CSAQGQGGTEAFF.

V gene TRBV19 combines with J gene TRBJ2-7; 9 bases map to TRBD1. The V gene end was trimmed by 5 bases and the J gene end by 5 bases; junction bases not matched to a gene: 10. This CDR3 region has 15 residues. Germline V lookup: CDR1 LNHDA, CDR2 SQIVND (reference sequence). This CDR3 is CASSEPGQGIHEQYF. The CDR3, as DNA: TGTGCCAGTAGTGAGCCGGGACAGGGCATCCACGAGCAGTACTTC.

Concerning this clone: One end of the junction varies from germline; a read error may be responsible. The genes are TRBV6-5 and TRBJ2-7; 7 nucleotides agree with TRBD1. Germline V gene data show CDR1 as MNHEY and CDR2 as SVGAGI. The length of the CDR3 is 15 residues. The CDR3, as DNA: TGCCAGGGGCCCTCCGGGACAGAGAGAAGTTACGAGCAGTACTTC. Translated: CQGPSGTERSYEQYF.

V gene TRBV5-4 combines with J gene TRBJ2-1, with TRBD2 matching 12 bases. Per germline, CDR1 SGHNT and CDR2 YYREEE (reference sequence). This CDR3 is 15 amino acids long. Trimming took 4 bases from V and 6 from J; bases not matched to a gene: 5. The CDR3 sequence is CASSPETSGSNEQFF. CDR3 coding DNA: TGTGCCAGCAGCCCTGAGACTAGCGGGAGCAATGAGCAGTTCTTC.

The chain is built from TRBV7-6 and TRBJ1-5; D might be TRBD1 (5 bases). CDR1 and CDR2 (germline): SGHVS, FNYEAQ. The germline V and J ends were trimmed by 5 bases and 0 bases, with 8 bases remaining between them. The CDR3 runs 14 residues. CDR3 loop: CASSLDSSNQPQHF. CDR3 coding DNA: TGTGCCAGCAGCCTCGACAGTAGCAATCAGCCCCAGCATTTT.

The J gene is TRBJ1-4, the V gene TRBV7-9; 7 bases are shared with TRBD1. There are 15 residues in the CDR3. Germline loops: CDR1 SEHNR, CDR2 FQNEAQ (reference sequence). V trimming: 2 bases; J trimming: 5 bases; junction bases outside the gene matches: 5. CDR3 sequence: CASSLQTGLNEKLFF. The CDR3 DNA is TGTGCCAGCAGCTTACAGACAGGGCTGAATGAAAAACTGTTTTTT.

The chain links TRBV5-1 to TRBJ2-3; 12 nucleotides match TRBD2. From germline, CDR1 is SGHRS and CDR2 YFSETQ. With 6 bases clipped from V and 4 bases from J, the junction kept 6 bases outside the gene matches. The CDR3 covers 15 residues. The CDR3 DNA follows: TGCGCCAGCACGCTAGCGGGAGGGAGGGCAGATACGCAGTATTTT. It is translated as CASTLAGGRADTQYF.

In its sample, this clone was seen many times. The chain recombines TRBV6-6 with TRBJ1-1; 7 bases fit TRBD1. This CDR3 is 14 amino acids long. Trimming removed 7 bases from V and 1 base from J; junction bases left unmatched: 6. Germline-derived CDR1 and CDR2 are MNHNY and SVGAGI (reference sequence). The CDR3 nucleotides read TGTGCCAGCAATGCCGGGACAGCGAACACTGAAGCTTTCTTT. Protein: CASNAGTANTEAFF.

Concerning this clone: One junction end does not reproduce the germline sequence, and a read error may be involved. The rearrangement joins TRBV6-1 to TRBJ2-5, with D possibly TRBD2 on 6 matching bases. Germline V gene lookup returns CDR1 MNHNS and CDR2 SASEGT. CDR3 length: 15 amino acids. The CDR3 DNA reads TGTGCCATCAGTGAGGTTGCCGGGAGTGGGGAGACCCAGTACTTC. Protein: CAISEVAGSGETQYF.

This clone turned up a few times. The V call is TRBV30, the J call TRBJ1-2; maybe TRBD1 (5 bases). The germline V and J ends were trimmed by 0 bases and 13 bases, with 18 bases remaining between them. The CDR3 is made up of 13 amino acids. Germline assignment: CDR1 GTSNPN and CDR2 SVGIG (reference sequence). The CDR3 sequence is CAWSVQVSVLGTF. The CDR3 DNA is TGTGCCTGGAGTGTACAGGTGTCAGTTCTCGGCACCTTC.

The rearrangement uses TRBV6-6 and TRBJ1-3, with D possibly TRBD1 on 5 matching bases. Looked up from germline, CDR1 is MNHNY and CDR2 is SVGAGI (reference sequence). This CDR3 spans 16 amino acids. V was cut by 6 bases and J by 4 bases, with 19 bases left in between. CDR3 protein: CASSQGKGRGGNTIYF. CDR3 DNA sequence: TGTGCCAGCAGCCAAGGAAAGGGGCGAGGAGGAAACACCATATATTTT.

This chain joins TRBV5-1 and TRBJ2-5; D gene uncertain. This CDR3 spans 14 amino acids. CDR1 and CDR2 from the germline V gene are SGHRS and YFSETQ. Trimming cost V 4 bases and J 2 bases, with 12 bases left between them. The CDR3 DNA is TGCGCCAGCAGCCCTCGATCTCCACAAGAGACCCAGTACTTC. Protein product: CASSPRSPQETQYF.

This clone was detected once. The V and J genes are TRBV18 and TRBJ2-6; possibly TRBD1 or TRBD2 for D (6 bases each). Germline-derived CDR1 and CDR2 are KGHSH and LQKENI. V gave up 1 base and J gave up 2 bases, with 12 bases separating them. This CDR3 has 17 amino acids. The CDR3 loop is CASSPLTGATGANVLTF. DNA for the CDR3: TGTGCCAGCTCACCACTGACGGGGGCGACTGGGGCCAACGTCCTGACTTTC.

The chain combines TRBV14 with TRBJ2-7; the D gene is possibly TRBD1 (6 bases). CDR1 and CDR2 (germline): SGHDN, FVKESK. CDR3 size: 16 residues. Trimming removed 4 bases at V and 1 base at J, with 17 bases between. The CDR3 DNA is TGTGCCAGCAGCCCCCGAGGGGGACCAATATCCTACGAGCAGTACTTC. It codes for CASSPRGGPISYEQYF.

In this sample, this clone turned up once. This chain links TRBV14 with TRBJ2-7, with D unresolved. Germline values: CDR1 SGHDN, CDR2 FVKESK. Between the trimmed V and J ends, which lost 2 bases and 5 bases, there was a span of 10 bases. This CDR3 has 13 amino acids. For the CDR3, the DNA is TGTGCCAGCAGCCAACAAGTTGTCGACGAGCAGTACTTC. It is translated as CASSQQVVDEQYF.

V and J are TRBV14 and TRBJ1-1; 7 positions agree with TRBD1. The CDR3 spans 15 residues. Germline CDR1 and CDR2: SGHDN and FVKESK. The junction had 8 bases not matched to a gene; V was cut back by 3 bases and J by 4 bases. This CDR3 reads CASSQTQGRATEAFF. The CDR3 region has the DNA TGTGCCAGCAGCCAGACACAGGGGAGGGCCACTGAAGCTTTCTTT.

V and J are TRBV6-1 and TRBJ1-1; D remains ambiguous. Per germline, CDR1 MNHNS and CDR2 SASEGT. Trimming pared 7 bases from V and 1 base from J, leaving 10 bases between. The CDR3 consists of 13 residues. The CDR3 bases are TGTGCCAGCATTTGGGCAAGGAACACTGAAGCTTTCTTT. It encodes CASIWARNTEAFF.

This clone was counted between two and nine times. CDR3 sequence: CASSDLPPSAHSNQPQHF. CDR3 bases: TGTGCCAGCAGTGACCTACCCCCGTCAGCTCATAGCAATCAGCCCCAGCATTTT. The chain is built from TRBV6-4 and TRBJ1-5; D remains unclear. Trimming removed 2 bases from V and 0 bases from J, with 17 bases in between. The CDR3 contains 18 residues. CDR1 is MRHNA and CDR2 is SNTAGT in the germline V gene.

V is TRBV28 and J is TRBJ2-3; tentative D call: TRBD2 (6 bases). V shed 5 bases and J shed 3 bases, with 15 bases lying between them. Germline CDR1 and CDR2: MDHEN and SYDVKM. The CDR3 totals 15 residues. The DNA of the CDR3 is TGTGCCAGCAGTAACCAGGGTGCGGGGACAGATACGCAGTATTTT. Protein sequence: CASSNQGAGTDTQYF.

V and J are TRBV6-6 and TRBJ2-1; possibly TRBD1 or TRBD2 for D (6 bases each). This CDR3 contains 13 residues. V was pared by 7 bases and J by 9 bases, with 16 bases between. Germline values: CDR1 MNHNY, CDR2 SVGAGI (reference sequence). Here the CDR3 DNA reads TGTGCCAGCATGCGGGGAGGAGGGGGTGAGCAGTTCTTC. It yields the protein CASMRGGGGEQFF.

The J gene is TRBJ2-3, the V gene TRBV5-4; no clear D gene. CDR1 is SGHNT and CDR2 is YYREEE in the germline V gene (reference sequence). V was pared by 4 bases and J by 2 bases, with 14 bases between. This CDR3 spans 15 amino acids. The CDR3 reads CASSPLQLPTDTQYF. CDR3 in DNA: TGTGCCAGCAGCCCGCTTCAGCTCCCCACAGATACGCAGTATTTT.

This chain's CDR3 is CSVAPVEIRGNYGYTF. The CDR3 nucleotides are TGCAGCGTTGCTCCGGTCGAGATCAGGGGTAACTATGGCTACACCTTC. This sequence joins TRBV29-1 and TRBJ1-2, with D perhaps TRBD1 (6 bases). The CDR3 is made up of 16 amino acids. From germline, CDR1 is SQVTM and CDR2 ANQGSEA. Deletions cut 4 bases from V and 1 base from J, with 19 bases between.

CDR3 DNA: TGTGCCAGTAGTAGGCACAGGACAGAGACCCAGTACTTC. Translated, it gives CASSRHRTETQYF. This sequence joins TRBV19 and TRBJ2-5; maybe TRBD1 (5 bases). This CDR3 comprises 13 residues. V dropped 4 bases and J dropped 4 bases, with 10 bases sitting between them. Germline V gives CDR1 LNHDA, CDR2 SQIVND (reference sequence).

Here the CDR3 DNA reads TGCGCCAGCAGCGCGGATACCTACGAGCAGTACTTC. Encoded protein: CASSADTYEQYF. The rearrangement joins TRBV5-1 to TRBJ2-7; no clear D gene. In germline, CDR1 is SGHRS, CDR2 YFSETQ. V was cut by 4 bases and J by 2 bases, with 7 bases left in between. CDR3 size: 12 residues. The variable domain in full, completed from reference TRBV5-1 and TRBJ2-7, reads KAGVTQTPRYLIKTRGQQVTLSCSPISGHRSVSWYQQTPGQGLQFLFEYFSETQRNKGNFPGRFSGRQFSNSRSEMNVSTLELGDSALYLCASSADTYEQYFGPGTRLTVT.

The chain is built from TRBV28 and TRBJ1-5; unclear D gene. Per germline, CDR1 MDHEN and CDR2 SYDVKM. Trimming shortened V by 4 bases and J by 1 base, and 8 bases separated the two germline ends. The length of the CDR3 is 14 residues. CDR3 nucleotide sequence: TGTGCCAGCAGTTGGGCAGGCAGCAATCAGCCCCAGCATTTT. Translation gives CASSWAGSNQPQHF.

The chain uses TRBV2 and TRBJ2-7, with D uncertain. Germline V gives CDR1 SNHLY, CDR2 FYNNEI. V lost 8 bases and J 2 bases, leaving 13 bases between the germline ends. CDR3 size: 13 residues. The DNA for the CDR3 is TGTGCCAGCGCACAGACTCGAGCCTACGAGCAGTACTTC. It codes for CASAQTRAYEQYF.

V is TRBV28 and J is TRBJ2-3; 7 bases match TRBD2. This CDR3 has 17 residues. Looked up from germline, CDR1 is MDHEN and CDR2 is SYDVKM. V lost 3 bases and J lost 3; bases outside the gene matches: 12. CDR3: CASSFLASGEGTDTQYF. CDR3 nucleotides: TGTGCCAGCAGTTTCTTGGCTAGCGGAGAGGGGACAGATACGCAGTATTTT.